A single sample gave rise to the 30 T cell receptor beta chains below, sequenced in a study of T cell changes during pregnancy in multiple sclerosis. The assay was immunoSEQ multiplex PCR, and TCRdb's table has in-frame clones only and misses some. Among about 48,000 clones listed, roughly 92% were seen once. Sequencing used CD4+ T cells from peripheral blood mononuclear cells, obtained in the second trimester of pregnancy. The receptor set was obtained from a female donor in good health, enrolled as a control in a pregnancy study.

This clone was picked up one time. The rearrangement joins TRBV2 to TRBJ2-1, with 9 nucleotides matching TRBD2. Losses at the gene ends were 10 bases for V and 7 bases for J; bases not matched to a gene: 11. Germline V gene data show CDR1 as SNHLY and CDR2 as FYNNEI. This CDR3 spans 14 amino acids. Here the CDR3 DNA reads TGTGCCAACGCCAGGCTAGCGGGACCAAATGAGCAGTTCTTC. Its protein product is CANARLAGPNEQFF.

In its sample, this clone was seen once. The rearrangement joins TRBV20-1 to TRBJ2-5; D unclear. With 7 bases removed from V and 5 bases from J, the gap between germline ends came to 11 bases. Looked up from germline, CDR1 is DFQATT and CDR2 is SNEGSKA (reference sequence). The CDR3 extends over 11 amino acids. DNA of the CDR3: TGCAGTGAATCTGATCAGGAGACCCAGTACTTC. It yields the protein CSESDQETQYF.

This chain joins TRBV29-1 and TRBJ2-5; TRBD2 agrees at 8 bases. The V and J ends lost 7 bases and 7 bases, in that order; junction bases with no gene match: 2. The CDR3 runs to 10 residues. CDR1 and CDR2 (germline): SQVTM, ANQGSEA. DNA of the CDR3: TGCAGCGGCCGGGGGGGGACCCAGTACTTC. It yields the protein CSGRGGTQYF.

The chain recombines TRBV7-9 with TRBJ2-3, with 7 positions matching TRBD1. V lost 4 bases to trimming and J lost 3 bases; unmatched junction nucleotides: 16. The CDR3 is made up of 18 amino acids. CDR1 and CDR2 (germline): SEHNR, FQNEAQ (reference sequence). CDR3 amino acids: CASSSFYYTSGGTDTQYF. In DNA form, the CDR3 reads TGTGCCAGCAGCTCCTTTTACTACACCTCAGGGGGAACAGATACGCAGTATTTT.

The chain joins TRBV6-1 to TRBJ1-3; the D is unclear. Germline V gives CDR1 MNHNS, CDR2 SASEGT. CDR3 length equals 10 residues. V lost 4 bases and J 9 bases, leaving 4 bases between the germline ends. As DNA, the CDR3 is TGTGCCAGCAGTGGGAGCACCATATATTTT. Residues: CASSGSTIYF.

This clone was counted a single time. The chain couples TRBV9 to TRBJ2-3; tentative D call: TRBD2 (5 bases). This CDR3 contains 15 residues. Germline values: CDR1 SGDLS, CDR2 YYNGEE. The V gene lost 2 bases and the J gene lost 4 bases, with 14 bases spanning the gap. In nucleotides, the CDR3 is TGTGCCAGCAGCGTTCAAACTAGAACTTCAGATACGCAGTATTTT. Its translation: CASSVQTRTSDTQYF.

The genes are TRBV6-1 and TRBJ1-2; D not certain. Per germline, CDR1 MNHNS and CDR2 SASEGT. V lost 2 bases and J lost 1, with 8 bases in between. The CDR3 loop spans 14 amino acids. The CDR3 here is CASSERLGNYGYTF. The CDR3 DNA sequence: TGTGCCAGCAGTGAACGACTGGGTAACTATGGCTACACCTTC.

The genes are TRBV15 and TRBJ1-5; D remains ambiguous. Trimming stripped 0 bases from V and 3 bases from J, with 9 bases between. The CDR3 consists of 15 residues. Germline lookup yields CDR1 LNHNV and CDR2 YYDKDF (reference sequence). CDR3 in amino acids: CATSRDIGDNQPQHF. The CDR3 DNA follows: TGTGCCACCAGCAGAGATATCGGGGACAATCAGCCCCAGCATTTT.

The rearrangement joins TRBV29-1 to TRBJ1-4; 8 bases line up with TRBD1. CDR1 is SQVTM and CDR2 is ANQGSEA in the germline V gene. The CDR3 runs to 13 residues. V lost 6 bases and J lost 5; bases outside the gene matches: 5. The CDR3 here is CSVRGRLNEKLFF. As DNA, the CDR3 is TGCAGCGTCAGGGGGCGCCTCAATGAAAAACTGTTTTTT.

CDR3 in amino acids: CASSSTSIDRTYGYTF. CDR3 bases: TGTGCCAGCAGCTCCACCTCCATAGACAGGACCTATGGCTACACCTTC. The rearrangement joins TRBV28 to TRBJ1-2; possibly TRBD1 for D (6 bases). Per the germline V gene, CDR1 is MDHEN and CDR2 is SYDVKM. The CDR3 is 16 residues long. The V and J ends lost 6 bases and 4 bases respectively, with 21 bases between them.

In this sample, this clone turned up a few times. The chain links TRBV5-8 to TRBJ2-7, with 9 bases that match TRBD2. CDR3 length: 14 amino acids. Trimming took 3 bases from V and 11 from J; bases not matched to a gene: 12. CDR1 is SGHTS and CDR2 is YDEGEE in the germline V gene. DNA for the CDR3: TGTGCCAGCAGCTCTGGACTAGCGTACAAGAAGGAGTACTTC. Protein: CASSSGLAYKKEYF.

The gene calls are TRBV6-6 and TRBJ1-2, with unresolved D. Trimming stripped 2 bases from V and 4 bases from J, with 11 bases between. The germline V gene encodes CDR1 MNHNY and CDR2 SVGAGI (reference sequence). CDR3 length equals 14 residues. Written as DNA, the CDR3 is TGTGCCAGCAGTTACCGTGAGGGTGCCTATGGCTACACCTTC. Residues: CASSYREGAYGYTF.

The chain links TRBV27 to TRBJ1-1, with TRBD1 matching 8 bases. With V trimmed by 4 bases and J by 3 bases, 13 bases remained unmatched. Germline V lookup: CDR1 MNHEY, CDR2 SMNVEV (reference sequence). The CDR3 extends over 17 amino acids. CDR3: CASSSTPGGAGDTEAFF. The CDR3 DNA reads as TGTGCCAGCAGTTCCACCCCAGGGGGCGCGGGGGACACTGAAGCTTTCTTT.

The V and J genes are TRBV11-3 and TRBJ2-7; 7 bases line up with TRBD1. The J segment lost 5 bases and the V segment lost 1 base, leaving 8 bases of the junction unmatched. Germline V CDR1 and CDR2: SGHNT, YENEEA. The CDR3 is 15 residues long. The CDR3 here is CASSLVGTVLDEQYF. The CDR3 DNA reads TGTGCCAGCAGCTTAGTGGGGACAGTCTTGGACGAGCAGTACTTC.

The genes are TRBV27 and TRBJ1-4; D ambiguous. Germline lookup yields CDR1 MNHEY and CDR2 SMNVEV (reference sequence). The CDR3 has 15 amino acids. Between the trimmed V and J ends, which lost 0 bases and 4 bases, there was a span of 9 bases. In DNA form, the CDR3 reads TGTGCCAGCAGTTTATCGCGGCGGGTTAATGAAAAACTGTTTTTT. This encodes CASSLSRRVNEKLFF.

This rearrangement joins TRBV7-8 to TRBJ1-1, with D tentatively TRBD1 (6 bases). Trimming removed 0 bases at V and 3 bases at J, with 14 bases between. This CDR3 region has 16 residues. Germline assignment: CDR1 SGHVS and CDR2 FQNEAQ. This CDR3 is CASSLAPRGAHTEAFF. CDR3 in DNA: TGTGCCAGCAGCTTAGCGCCTCGGGGGGCGCACACTGAAGCTTTCTTT.

This clone appeared a single time. This chain uses TRBV7-9 with TRBJ2-7, with D perhaps matching TRBD2 (5 bases). The CDR3 length is 15 residues. V was clipped by 4 bases and J by 0 bases, with 13 bases between them. Germline V gives CDR1 SEHNR, CDR2 FQNEAQ (reference sequence). Here the CDR3 DNA reads TGTGCCAGCAGCTCCCGAGGGTTGGCCTCCTACGAGCAGTACTTC. Its protein is CASSSRGLASYEQYF.

V usage is TRBV2 and J usage is TRBJ2-3, with 8 bases that match TRBD2. Trimming removed 4 bases from V and 2 bases from J; junction bases left unmatched: 14. Germline assignment: CDR1 SNHLY and CDR2 FYNNEI. The CDR3 is 18 amino acids. CDR3 in amino acids: CASSGVAGPGFVTDTQYF. The CDR3 DNA is TGTGCCAGCAGTGGGGTAGCGGGGCCCGGGTTTGTCACAGATACGCAGTATTTT.

V and J are TRBV4-2 and TRBJ2-3; TRBD2 matches 14 bases. This CDR3 region has 16 residues. The V gene's germline CDR1 is LGHNA and CDR2 YNFKEQ. V shed 3 bases, J shed 4 bases, and the junction held 3 bases outside the gene matches. CDR3 residues: CASSHPTSGRADTQYF. The CDR3 coding sequence is TGTGCCAGCAGCCACCCGACTAGCGGGAGGGCAGATACGCAGTATTTT.

The gene calls are TRBV4-1 and TRBJ2-1; 8 nucleotides line up with TRBD1. V lost 2 bases and J lost 9; bases outside the gene matches: 9. Germline V gene lookup returns CDR1 MGHRA and CDR2 YSYEKL. CDR3 length equals 15 residues. The CDR3: CASSQPGGPWSEQFF. CDR3 DNA: TGCGCCAGCAGCCAACCAGGGGGCCCGTGGAGTGAGCAGTTCTTC.

The chain employs TRBV5-6 and TRBJ1-5; D possibly corresponds to TRBD1 (6 bases). The CDR3 loop spans 12 amino acids. Germline CDR1 is SGHDT and CDR2 is YYEEEE. V lost 4 bases and J lost 7, with 9 bases in between. Here the CDR3 reads CASSAGVQPQHF. The CDR3 region has the DNA TGTGCCAGCAGCGCAGGGGTCCAGCCCCAGCATTTT.

This chain joins TRBV29-1 and TRBJ1-2, with 8 bases aligning to TRBD1. Germline V lookup: CDR1 SQVTM, CDR2 ANQGSEA. This CDR3 region has 13 residues. With 7 bases clipped from V and 5 bases from J, the junction kept 9 bases outside the gene matches. The CDR3, as DNA: TGCAGCGCCCCGGACAGGGAGGTGTATGGCTACACCTTC. Protein product: CSAPDREVYGYTF.

The chain links TRBV28 to TRBJ2-7; TRBD1 matches at 7 bases. This CDR3 is 13 amino acids long. J gave up 3 bases and V 9 bases, and 8 bases lay outside the gene matches. Looked up from germline, CDR1 is MDHEN and CDR2 is SYDVKM. CDR3 amino acids: CASSGGQYYEQYF. CDR3 in DNA: TGTGCCAGTTCTGGGGGACAGTACTACGAGCAGTACTTC.

This chain links TRBV6-1 with TRBJ2-7, with D maybe TRBD1 (5 bases). Germline V lookup: CDR1 MNHNS, CDR2 SASEGT. This CDR3 has 13 amino acids. V lost 3 bases and J lost 6, with 12 bases in between. DNA for the CDR3: TGTGCCAGCAGTGAGGCCAGGGTCGGCGAGCAGTACTTC. It translates to CASSEARVGEQYF.

The chain joins TRBV4-3 to TRBJ2-7, with 8 bases that match TRBD2. V was clipped by 1 base and J by 2 bases; unmatched bases: 4. There are 15 residues in the CDR3. Germline V CDR1 and CDR2: LGHNA, YSLEER. The CDR3 loop is CASSQASGGPYEQYF. CDR3 bases: TGCGCCAGCAGCCAAGCAAGCGGGGGCCCCTACGAGCAGTACTTC.

The rearrangement links TRBV28 to TRBJ1-1; D remains unclear. CDR1 and CDR2 (germline): MDHEN, SYDVKM. CDR3 length: 13 amino acids. V was shortened by 2 bases and J by 5 bases, with 9 bases between the two germline ends. The CDR3 loop reads CASSLVGNTEAFF. The CDR3 nucleotides are TGTGCCAGCAGTTTAGTCGGTAATACTGAAGCTTTCTTT.

The V gene is TRBV7-9, the J gene TRBJ2-3; no clear D gene. Between the trimmed V and J ends, which lost 2 bases and 0 bases, there was a span of 6 bases. The germline gives CDR1 SEHNR, CDR2 FQNEAQ (reference sequence). CDR3 size: 14 residues. CDR3 bases: TGTGCCAGCAGCTTATCAGGAAGCACAGATACGCAGTATTTT. Translated, it gives CASSLSGSTDTQYF.

The chain has TRBV27 and TRBJ2-7; the D gene is possibly TRBD2 (5 bases). Germline V lookup: CDR1 MNHEY, CDR2 SMNVEV (reference sequence). V was shortened by 6 bases and J by 5 bases, with 20 bases between the two germline ends. CDR3 length equals 15 residues. Here the CDR3 DNA reads TGTGCCAGCAGCTATTCGTACGGGAATCCCCACGAGCAGTACTTC. Translated: CASSYSYGNPHEQYF.

The genes are TRBV28 and TRBJ1-5; D gene ambiguous. From germline, CDR1 is MDHEN and CDR2 SYDVKM. V lost 6 bases, J lost 4 bases, and 7 bases lay in between. This CDR3 region has 12 residues. CDR3 sequence reads: CASSSGNQPQHF. CDR3 nucleotides: TGTGCCAGCAGCTCCGGGAATCAGCCCCAGCATTTT.

V gene TRBV5-1 combines with J gene TRBJ2-2, with 7 bases aligning to TRBD2. Losses at the gene ends were 2 bases for V and 5 bases for J; bases not matched to a gene: 3. From germline, CDR1 is SGHRS and CDR2 YFSETQ. The CDR3 covers 14 residues. The CDR3 DNA reads as TGCGCCAGCAGCTTTGCGGGGGTGACCGGGGAGCTGTTTTTT. This translates into CASSFAGVTGELFF.